This note documents a single TCR beta chain sequence. The sample belongs to a study of blood T cell repertoires in COVID-19. Whole-study context: Samples representing acute and convalescent COVID-19 were sourced from the United States, Italy and Spain. PBMCs, B-cell-depleted T cells, or T cells were the source of the cDNA or gDNA that made up the material.

As processed by the authors: Cell counts per sample came from amplifying reference gene primers. Profiled with immunoSEQ multiplex PCR; TCRdb holds only in-frame clones, not every one. Clonal size and the V and J genes are those of that table, whereas D and trimming came from the DNA. The repertoire holds approximately 100,000 clones, with 81% as singletons. V gave up 2 bases and J gave up 2 bases, with 5 bases separating them. This CDR3 comprises 13 residues. Germline V gene lookup returns CDR1 SGHTA and CDR2 FQGTGA. Sequenced: peripheral blood. The receptor's source is a human donor in a cohort sampled during active COVID-19. This chain uses TRBV7-3 with TRBJ2-3; D is unclear. The CDR3 coding sequence is TGTGCCAGCAGCTTACTACTCACAGATACGCAGTATTTT. Translation: CASSLLLTDTQYF. The whole variable domain, remainder taken from reference TRBV7-3 and TRBJ2-3, is GAGVSQTPSNKVTEKGKYVELRCDPISGHTALYWYRQSLGQGPEFLIYFQGTGAADDSGLPNDRFFAVRPEGSVSTLKIQRTERGDSAVYLCASSLLLTDTQYFGPGTRLTVL.